This T cell receptor (beta chain) was sequenced in a study of T cell repertoires in cytomegalovirus infection. A single record per CDR3 protein comes from TCRdb applying MiXCR to the reads. The data contain around 750,000 distinct CDR3 sequences, 30% to 35% of them singletons. To note about this clonotype: The antigen remains unidentified.

This specimen consisted of cultured CD8+ T cells from PBMCs, obtained from culture after CMV antigen stimulation. This sequence was found in a human donor in good health (CMV status not recorded). Some clones in this sample may be carry-over from other donors' samples.

CDR3 in DNA: TGTGCCAGCAGTTACGGGGGGGGTGGAATCCTTGCCTATGGCTACACCTTC. Translating it yields CASSYGGGGILAYGYTF. V usage is TRBV6-5 and J usage is TRBJ1-2, with TRBD1 as a possible D gene (5 bases). With 2 bases removed from V and 4 bases from J, the gap between germline ends came to 20 bases. The CDR3 covers 17 residues. Germline lookup yields CDR1 MNHEY and CDR2 SVGAGI.